This TCR beta chain was captured in a study of PD-1 blockade in classical Hodgkin lymphoma. V was clipped by 7 bases and J by 3 bases; unmatched bases: 7. CDR1 is SGHTA, CDR2 FQGNSA, per germline. The CDR3 length is 14 residues. Time point denoted: cycle 4 day 1 (C4D1), after five to seven weeks of nivolumab. After autologous stem cell transplantation all patients relapsed, and prior brentuximab vedotin exposure differed between cohorts. Repertoires were generated with immunoSEQ multiplex PCR, while TCRdb's copy carries only in-frame clones and drops some. Of roughly 100,000 clones listed, around 78% are singletons.

V and J are TRBV7-2 and TRBJ2-3, with TRBD1 matching over 7 bases. The TCR originated in a human donor with classical Hodgkin lymphoma. Specimen: peripheral blood mononuclear cells (PBMCs), collected before the fourth cycle of nivolumab. The chain's CDR3 is CASTTTGITDTQYF. The CDR3 coding sequence is TGTGCCAGCACCACGACAGGGATTACAGATACGCAGTATTTT. The full variable domain, in which reference TRBV7-2 and TRBJ2-3 provide the parts outside the CDR3, is GAGVSQSPSNKVTEKGKDVELRCDPISGHTALYWYRQSLGQGLEFLIYFQGNSAPDKSGLPSDRFSAERTGGSVSTLTIQRTQQEDSAVYLCASTTTGITDTQYFGPGTRLTVL.